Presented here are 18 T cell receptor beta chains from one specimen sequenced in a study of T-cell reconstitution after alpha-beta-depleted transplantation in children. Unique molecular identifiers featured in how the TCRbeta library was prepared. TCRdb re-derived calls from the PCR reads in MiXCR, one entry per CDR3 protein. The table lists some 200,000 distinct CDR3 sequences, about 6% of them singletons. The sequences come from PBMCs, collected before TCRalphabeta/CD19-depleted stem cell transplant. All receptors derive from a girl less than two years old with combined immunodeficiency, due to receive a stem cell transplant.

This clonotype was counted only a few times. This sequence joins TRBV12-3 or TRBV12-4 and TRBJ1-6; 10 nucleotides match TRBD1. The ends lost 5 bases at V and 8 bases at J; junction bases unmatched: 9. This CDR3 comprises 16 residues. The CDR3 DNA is TGTGCCAGCAGTCCACAAGGACAGGGGGGGGATTCACCCCTCCACTTT. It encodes CASSPQGQGGDSPLHF.

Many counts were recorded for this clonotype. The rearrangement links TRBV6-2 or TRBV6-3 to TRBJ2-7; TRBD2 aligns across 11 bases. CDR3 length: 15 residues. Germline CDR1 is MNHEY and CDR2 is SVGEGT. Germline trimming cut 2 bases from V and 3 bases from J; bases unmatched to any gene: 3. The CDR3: CASSYDGTSGYEQYF. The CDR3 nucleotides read TGTGCCAGCAGTTACGATGGGACTAGCGGCTACGAGCAGTACTTC.

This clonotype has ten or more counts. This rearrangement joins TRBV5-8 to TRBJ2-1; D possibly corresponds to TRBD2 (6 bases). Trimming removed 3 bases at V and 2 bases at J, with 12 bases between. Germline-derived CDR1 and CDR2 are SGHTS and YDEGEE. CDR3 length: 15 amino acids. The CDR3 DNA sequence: TGTGCCAGCAGCTCCCCGGGGGAGGCCTACAATGAGCAGTTCTTC. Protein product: CASSSPGEAYNEQFF.

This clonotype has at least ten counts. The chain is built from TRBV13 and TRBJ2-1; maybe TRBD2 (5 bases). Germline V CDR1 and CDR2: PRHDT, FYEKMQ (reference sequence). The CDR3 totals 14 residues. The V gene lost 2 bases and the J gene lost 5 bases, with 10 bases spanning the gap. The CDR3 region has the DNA TGTGCCAGCAGCTTAAGGACTGGACACAATGAGCAGTTCTTC. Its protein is CASSLRTGHNEQFF.

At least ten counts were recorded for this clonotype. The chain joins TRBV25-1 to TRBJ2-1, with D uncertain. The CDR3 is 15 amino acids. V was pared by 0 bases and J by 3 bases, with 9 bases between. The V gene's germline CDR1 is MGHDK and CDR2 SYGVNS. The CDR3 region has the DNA TGTGCCAGCAGTGAATATTCTGGCTTCTACAATGAGCAGTTCTTC. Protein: CASSEYSGFYNEQFF.

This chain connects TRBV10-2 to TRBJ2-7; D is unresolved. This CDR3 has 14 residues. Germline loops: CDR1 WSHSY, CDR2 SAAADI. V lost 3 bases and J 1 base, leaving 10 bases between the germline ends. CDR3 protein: CASSDPEGSYEQYF. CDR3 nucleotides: TGCGCCAGCAGTGACCCAGAAGGGTCCTACGAGCAGTACTTC.

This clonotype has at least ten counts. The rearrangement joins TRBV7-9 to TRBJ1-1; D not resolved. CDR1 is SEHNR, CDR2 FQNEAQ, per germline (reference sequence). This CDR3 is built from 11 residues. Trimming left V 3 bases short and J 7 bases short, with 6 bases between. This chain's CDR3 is CASSFGIEAFF. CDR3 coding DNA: TGTGCCAGCAGCTTTGGGATTGAAGCTTTCTTT.

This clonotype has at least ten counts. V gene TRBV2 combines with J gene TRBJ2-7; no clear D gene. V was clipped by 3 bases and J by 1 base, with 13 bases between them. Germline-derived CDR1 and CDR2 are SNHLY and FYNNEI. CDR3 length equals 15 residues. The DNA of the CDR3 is TGTGCCAGCAGTGACCCCCCCGCCCAGTCCTACGAGCAGTACTTC. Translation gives CASSDPPAQSYEQYF.

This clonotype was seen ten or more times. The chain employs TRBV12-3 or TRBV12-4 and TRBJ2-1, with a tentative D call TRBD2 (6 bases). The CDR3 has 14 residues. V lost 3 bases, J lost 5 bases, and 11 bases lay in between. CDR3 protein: CASSLWAGHNEQFF. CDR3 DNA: TGTGCCAGCAGTTTGTGGGCGGGGCACAATGAGCAGTTCTTC.

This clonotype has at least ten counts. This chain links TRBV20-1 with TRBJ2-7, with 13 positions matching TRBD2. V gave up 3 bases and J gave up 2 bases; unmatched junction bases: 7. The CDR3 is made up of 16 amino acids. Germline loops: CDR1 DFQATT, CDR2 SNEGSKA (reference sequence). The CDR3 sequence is CSARELTSGRPYEQYF. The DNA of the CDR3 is TGCAGTGCTAGGGAATTGACTAGCGGGAGGCCCTACGAGCAGTACTTC.

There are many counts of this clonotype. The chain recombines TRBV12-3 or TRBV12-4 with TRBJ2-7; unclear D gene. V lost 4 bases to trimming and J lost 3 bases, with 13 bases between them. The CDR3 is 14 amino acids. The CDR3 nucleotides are TGTGCCAGCAGTTCGAGACTCGTTGGCTACGAGCAGTACTTC. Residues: CASSSRLVGYEQYF.

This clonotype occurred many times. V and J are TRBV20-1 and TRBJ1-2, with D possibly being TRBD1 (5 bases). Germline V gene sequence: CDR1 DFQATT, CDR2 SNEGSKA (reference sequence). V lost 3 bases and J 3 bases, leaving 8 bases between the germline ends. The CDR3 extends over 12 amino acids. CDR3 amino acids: CSARETDYGYTF. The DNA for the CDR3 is TGCAGTGCTAGGGAGACAGACTATGGCTACACCTTC.

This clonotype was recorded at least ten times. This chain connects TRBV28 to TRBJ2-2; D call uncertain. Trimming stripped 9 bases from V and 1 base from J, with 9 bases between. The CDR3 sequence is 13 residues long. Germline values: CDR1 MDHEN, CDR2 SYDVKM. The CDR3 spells CASDRRNTGELFF. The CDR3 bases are TGTGCCAGTGACCGAAGGAACACCGGGGAGCTGTTTTTT.

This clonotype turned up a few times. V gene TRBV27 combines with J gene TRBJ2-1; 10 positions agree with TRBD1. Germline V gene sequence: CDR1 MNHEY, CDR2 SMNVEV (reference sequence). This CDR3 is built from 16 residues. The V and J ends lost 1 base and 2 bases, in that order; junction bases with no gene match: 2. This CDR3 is CASSLFGQGAYNEQFF. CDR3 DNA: TGTGCCAGCAGTTTATTTGGACAGGGGGCCTACAATGAGCAGTTCTTC.

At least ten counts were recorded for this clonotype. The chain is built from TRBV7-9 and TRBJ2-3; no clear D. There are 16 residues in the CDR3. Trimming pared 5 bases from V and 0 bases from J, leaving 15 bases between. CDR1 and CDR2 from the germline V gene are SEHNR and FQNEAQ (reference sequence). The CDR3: CASSPSWQTSTDTQYF. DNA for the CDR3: TGTGCCAGCAGCCCAAGTTGGCAGACTAGCACAGATACGCAGTATTTT.

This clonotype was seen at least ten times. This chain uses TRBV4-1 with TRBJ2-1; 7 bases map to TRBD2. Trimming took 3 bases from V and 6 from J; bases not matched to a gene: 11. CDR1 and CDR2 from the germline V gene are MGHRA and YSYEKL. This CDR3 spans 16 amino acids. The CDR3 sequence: CASSHKTGGQINEQFF. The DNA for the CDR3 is TGCGCCAGCAGCCATAAAACGGGAGGACAAATCAATGAGCAGTTCTTC.

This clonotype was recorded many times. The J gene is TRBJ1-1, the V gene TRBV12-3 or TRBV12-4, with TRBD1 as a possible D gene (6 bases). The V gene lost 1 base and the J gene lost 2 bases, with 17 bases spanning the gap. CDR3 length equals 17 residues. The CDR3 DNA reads TGTGCCAGCAGTTTAGGGGGGACACCCAAGGTTAACACTGAAGCTTTCTTT. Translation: CASSLGGTPKVNTEAFF.

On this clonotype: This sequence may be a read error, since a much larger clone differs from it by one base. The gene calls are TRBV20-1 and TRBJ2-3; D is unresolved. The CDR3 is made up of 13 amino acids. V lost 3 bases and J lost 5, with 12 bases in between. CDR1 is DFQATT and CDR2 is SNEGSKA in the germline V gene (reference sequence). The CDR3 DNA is TGCAGTGCTAGTTCTTCCGACATAGATACGCAGTATTTT. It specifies CSASSSDIDTQYF.